The rows below give T cell receptor beta chains drawn from one sample of a study of shared clonotypes between healthy human individuals. Produced via immunoSEQ multiplex PCR; TCRdb's table is partial and in-frame only. The sample contains about 2.4 million clones, roughly 93% of which appear only once. The source material was naive CD4+ T cells from PBMCs. Every receptor here comes from a man younger than 35 in good health. Some clones in this sample may be carry-over from other donors' samples. CDR3s include the opening cysteine and the closing phenylalanine or tryptophan. D genes are given only for firm matches. Where a row states a size, it is once, few, many or the class of an expanded clone; other rows omit it.

J gene	clone size	V gene	D gene	CDR3 DNA	CDR3 protein
TRBJ1-1	NA	TRBV29-1	NA	TGCAGCGTTGCCCCGCGGCTGAACACTGAAGCTTTCTTT	CSVAPRLNTEAFF
TRBJ1-5	NA	TRBV18	NA	TGTGCCAGCTCACCGGAGTTATATGGTCAGCCCCAGCATTTT	CASSPELYGQPQHF
TRBJ2-7	NA	TRBV27	TRBD1	TGTGCCAGCAGTTTATCGTGGCAGGGGGCCTACGAGCAGTACTTC	CASSLSWQGAYEQYF
TRBJ2-2	NA	TRBV12-5	NA	TGTGCTAGTGGTTTGGACAGGGATACCGGGGAGCTGTTTTTT	CASGLDRDTGELFF
TRBJ2-1	NA	TRBV7-3	NA	TGTGCCAGCAGCTTAAGCCGGAACAATGAGCAGTTCTTC	CASSLSRNNEQFF
TRBJ2-7	NA	TRBV5-8	TRBD2	TGTGCCAGCCCCGCCGGGACTAGCGGGAGATATCCCTACGAGCAGTACTTC	CASPAGTSGRYPYEQYF
TRBJ1-4	NA	TRBV14	NA	TGTGCCAGCAGTCCACTCGGAAGGGAAAAACTGTTTTTT	CASSPLGREKLFF
TRBJ2-2	NA	TRBV6-5	TRBD1	TGTGCCAGCAGTTACAACCCGGGACAGGGGGCCGGGGAGCTGTTTTTT	CASSYNPGQGAGELFF
TRBJ2-3	once	TRBV5-1	NA	TGCGCCAGCAGCTTGGGACTAGCGGACAGGGGCACAGATACGCAGTATTTT	CASSLGLADRGTDTQYF
TRBJ2-3	NA	TRBV19	TRBD2	TGTGCCAGTAGTATCCCCGGGAGGGCTAGCACAGATACGCAGTATTTT	CASSIPGRASTDTQYF
TRBJ2-2	once	TRBV7-9	NA	TGTGCCAGCAGCTTAGAAGGCAGGCGCGCGAACACCGGGGAGCTGTTTTTT	CASSLEGRRANTGELFF
TRBJ2-6	NA	TRBV29-1	NA	TGCAGCGTGGGGGACTCCCGGGGGACCAACGTCCTGACTTTC	CSVGDSRGTNVLTF
TRBJ1-5	NA	TRBV28	NA	TGTGCCAGCAGGCCGGGTGGCGATCAGCCCCAGCATTTT	CASRPGGDQPQHF
TRBJ2-1	NA	TRBV28	NA	TGTGCCAGCAGTTTATACTCCTCTTGGGAGCAGTTCTTC	CASSLYSSWEQFF
TRBJ2-3	NA	TRBV6-1	NA	TGTGCCAGCAGGGCTAGAAGCACAGATACGCAGTATTTT	CASRARSTDTQYF
TRBJ2-5	NA	TRBV6-6	NA	TGTGCCAGCAGTTACGCCGTGGGAGGCTCGGAGACCCAGTACTTC	CASSYAVGGSETQYF
TRBJ1-3	NA	TRBV7-9	TRBD1	TGTGCCAGCAGCCGGGGACAGGGGGCTGGAAACACCATATATTTT	CASSRGQGAGNTIYF
TRBJ1-1	once	TRBV19	NA	TGTGCCAGCCGGGGGGGAAACACTGAAGCTTTCTTT	CASRGGNTEAFF
TRBJ2-7	NA	TRBV7-9	NA	TGTGCCAGCAGCTTGGGACGATCCCCTTTGACCTACGAGCAGTACTTC	CASSLGRSPLTYEQYF
TRBJ1-4	NA	TRBV9	NA	TGTGCCAGCAGCGTTCCTGGACCTGGGGGCAATGAAAAACTGTTTTTT	CASSVPGPGGNEKLFF
TRBJ1-5	NA	TRBV7-3	TRBD1	TGTGCCAGCAGCCAGGGGGCGGATCAGCCCCAGCATTTT	CASSQGADQPQHF
TRBJ1-3	NA	TRBV6-6	NA	TGTGCCAGCAGTACCAGGCCGGTTGGAAACACCATATATTTT	CASSTRPVGNTIYF
TRBJ2-3	NA	TRBV30	TRBD2	TGTGCCTCGGGGGGGAACCTTAACCCCCTAGATACGCAGTATTTT	CASGGNLNPLDTQYF
TRBJ1-1	NA	TRBV5-1	TRBD1	TGCGCCAGCAGCGACCAAGGACAGGGGGCTGAAGCTTTCTTT	CASSDQGQGAEAFF
TRBJ2-7	NA	TRBV28	TRBD2	TGTGCCAGCAGCCGGACTAGCGGGAGAACCTACGAGCAGTACTTC	CASSRTSGRTYEQYF
TRBJ2-2	NA	TRBV6-6	TRBD2	TGTGCCAGCAGTCCAACTAGCGGAGGGGTAACAGGGGAGCTGTTTTTT	CASSPTSGGVTGELFF
TRBJ2-7	NA	TRBV28	NA	TGTGCCAGCTCTCTTTCTGCCCGGCTGCCGGGGTACGAGCAGTACTTC	CASSLSARLPGYEQYF
TRBJ2-3	NA	TRBV5-4	TRBD2	TGTGCCGCCTGGGCAGCGGGAGGAGGAGATACGCAGTATTTT	CAAWAAGGGDTQYF
TRBJ2-7	NA	TRBV20-1	NA	TGCAGTGCTAGAGACAACTACGAGCAGTACTTC	CSARDNYEQYF
TRBJ2-5	NA	TRBV5-1	NA	TGCGCCAGCAGCTCAGGGTTAAGTAGAGAGACCCAGTACTTC	CASSSGLSRETQYF
TRBJ2-7	NA	TRBV7-2	TRBD2	TGTGCCAGCAGCTTAGTAGCGGGAGGGTCCTACGAGCAGTACTTC	CASSLVAGGSYEQYF
TRBJ1-2	NA	TRBV7-9	TRBD1	TGTGCCAGCAGCGCCGGACAGGCCCTCTCAACCTTC	CASSAGQALSTF
TRBJ1-5	NA	TRBV5-1	NA	TGCGCCAGCAGCTTCTCATATCAGCCCCAGCATTTT	CASSFSYQPQHF
TRBJ1-2	once	TRBV28	NA	TGTGCCAGCAGTTTCGGGGGAGCTAACTATGGCTACACCTTC	CASSFGGANYGYTF